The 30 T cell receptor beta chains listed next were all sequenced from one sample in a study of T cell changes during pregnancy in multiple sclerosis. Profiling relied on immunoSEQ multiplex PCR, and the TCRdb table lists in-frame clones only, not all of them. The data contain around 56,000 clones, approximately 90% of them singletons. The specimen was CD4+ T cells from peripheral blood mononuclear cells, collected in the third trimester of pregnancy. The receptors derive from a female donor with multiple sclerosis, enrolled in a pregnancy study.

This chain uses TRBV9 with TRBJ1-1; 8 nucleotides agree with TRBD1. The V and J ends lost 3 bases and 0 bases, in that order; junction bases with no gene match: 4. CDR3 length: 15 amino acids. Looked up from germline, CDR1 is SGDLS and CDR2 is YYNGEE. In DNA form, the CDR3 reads TGTGCCAGCAGCGACAGGGGGTCCATGAACACTGAAGCTTTCTTT. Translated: CASSDRGSMNTEAFF.

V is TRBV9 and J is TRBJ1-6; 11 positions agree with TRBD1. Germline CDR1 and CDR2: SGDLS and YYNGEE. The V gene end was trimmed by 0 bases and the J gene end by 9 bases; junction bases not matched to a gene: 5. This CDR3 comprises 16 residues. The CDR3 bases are TGTGCCAGCAGCGTAGAATCTGGACAGGGGGCTTCACCCCTCCACTTT. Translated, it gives CASSVESGQGASPLHF.

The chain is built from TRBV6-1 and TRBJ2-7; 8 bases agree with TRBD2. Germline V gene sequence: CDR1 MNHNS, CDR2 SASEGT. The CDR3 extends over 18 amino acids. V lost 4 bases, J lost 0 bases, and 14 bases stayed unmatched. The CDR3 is CASSGGIAGRGNSYEQYF. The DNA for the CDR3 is TGTGCCAGCAGTGGAGGGATAGCGGGAAGGGGCAACTCCTACGAGCAGTACTTC.

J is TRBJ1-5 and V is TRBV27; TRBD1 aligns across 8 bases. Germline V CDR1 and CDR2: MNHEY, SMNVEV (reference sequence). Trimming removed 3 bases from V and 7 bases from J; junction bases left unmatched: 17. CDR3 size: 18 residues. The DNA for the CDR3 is TGTGCCAGCAGTTTCCTTACACCGGGACAGGCTAAGGCGCAGCCCCAGCATTTT. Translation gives CASSFLTPGQAKAQPQHF.

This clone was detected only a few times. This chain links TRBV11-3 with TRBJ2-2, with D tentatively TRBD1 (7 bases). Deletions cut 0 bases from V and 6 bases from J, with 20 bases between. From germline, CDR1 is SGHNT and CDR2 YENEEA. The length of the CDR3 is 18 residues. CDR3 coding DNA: TGTGCCAGCAGCTTAGATCAGGGGGGCTCTGCTTTTGCCGGGGAGCTGTTTTTT. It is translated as CASSLDQGGSAFAGELFF.

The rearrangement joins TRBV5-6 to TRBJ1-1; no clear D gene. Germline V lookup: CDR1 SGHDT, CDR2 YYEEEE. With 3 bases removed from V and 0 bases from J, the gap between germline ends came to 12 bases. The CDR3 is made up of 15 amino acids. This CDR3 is CASSWEARMNTEAFF. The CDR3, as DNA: TGTGCCAGCAGCTGGGAGGCCAGGATGAACACTGAAGCTTTCTTT.

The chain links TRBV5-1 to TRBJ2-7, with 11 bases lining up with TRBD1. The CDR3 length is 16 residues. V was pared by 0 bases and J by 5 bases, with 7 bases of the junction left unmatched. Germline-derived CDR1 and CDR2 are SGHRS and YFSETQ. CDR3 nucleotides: TGCGCCAGCAGCTTGGGGCCGGGACAGGGGGGCCACGAGCAGTACTTC. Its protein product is CASSLGPGQGGHEQYF. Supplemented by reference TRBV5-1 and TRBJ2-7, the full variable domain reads KAGVTQTPRYLIKTRGQQVTLSCSPISGHRSVSWYQQTPGQGLQFLFEYFSETQRNKGNFPGRFSGRQFSNSRSEMNVSTLELGDSALYLCASSLGPGQGGHEQYFGPGTRLTVT.

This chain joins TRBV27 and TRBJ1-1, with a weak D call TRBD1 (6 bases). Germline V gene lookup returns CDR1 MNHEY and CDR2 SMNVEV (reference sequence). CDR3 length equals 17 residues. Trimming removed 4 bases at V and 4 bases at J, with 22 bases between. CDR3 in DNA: TGTGCCAGCAGTTCCTTACAGGGAGTGGGGATGAGCACTGAAGCTTTCTTT. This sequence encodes CASSSLQGVGMSTEAFF.

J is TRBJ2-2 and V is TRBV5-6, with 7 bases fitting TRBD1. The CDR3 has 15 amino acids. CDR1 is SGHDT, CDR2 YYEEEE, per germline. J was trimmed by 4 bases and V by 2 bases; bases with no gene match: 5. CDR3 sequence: CASSFGQVFTGELFF. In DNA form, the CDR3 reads TGTGCCAGCAGCTTTGGACAGGTATTCACCGGGGAGCTGTTTTTT.

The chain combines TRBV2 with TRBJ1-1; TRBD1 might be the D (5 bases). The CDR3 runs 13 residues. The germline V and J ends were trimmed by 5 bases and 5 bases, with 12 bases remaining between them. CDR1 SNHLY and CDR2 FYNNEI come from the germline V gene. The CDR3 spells CASSPGSRTEAFF. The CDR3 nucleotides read TGTGCCAGCAGTCCAGGGTCCCGGACTGAAGCTTTCTTT.

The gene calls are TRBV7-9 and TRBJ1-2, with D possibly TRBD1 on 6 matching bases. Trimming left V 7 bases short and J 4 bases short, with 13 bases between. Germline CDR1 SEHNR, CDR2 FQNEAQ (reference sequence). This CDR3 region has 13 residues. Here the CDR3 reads CASTVDSGYGYTF. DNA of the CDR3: TGTGCCAGCACCGTGGACAGTGGCTATGGCTACACCTTC.

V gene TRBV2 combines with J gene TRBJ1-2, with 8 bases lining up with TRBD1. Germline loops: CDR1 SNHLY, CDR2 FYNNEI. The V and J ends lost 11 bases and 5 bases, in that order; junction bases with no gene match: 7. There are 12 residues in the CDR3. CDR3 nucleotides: TGTGCCGGCGTGACAGGGGCTTATGGCTACACCTTC. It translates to CAGVTGAYGYTF.

The CDR3 DNA reads TGTGCCTGGAGTGTCGGGGTTGTAAATAATTCACCCCTCCACTTT. Residues: CAWSVGVVNNSPLHF. This sequence joins TRBV30 and TRBJ1-6; no firm D call. In germline, CDR1 is GTSNPN, CDR2 SVGIG (reference sequence). Trimming cost V 0 bases and J 5 bases, with 11 bases left between them. The length of the CDR3 is 15 residues.

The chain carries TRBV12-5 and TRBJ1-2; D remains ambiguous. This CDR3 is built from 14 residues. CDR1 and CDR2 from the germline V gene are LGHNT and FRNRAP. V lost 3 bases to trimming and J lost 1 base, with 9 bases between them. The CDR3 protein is CASGFNVFNYGYTF. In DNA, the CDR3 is TGTGCTAGTGGTTTTAATGTATTTAACTATGGCTACACCTTC.

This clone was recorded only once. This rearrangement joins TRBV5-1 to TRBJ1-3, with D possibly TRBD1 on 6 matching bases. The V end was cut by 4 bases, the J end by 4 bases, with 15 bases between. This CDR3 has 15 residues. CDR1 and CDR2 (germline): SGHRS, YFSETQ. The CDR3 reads CASSETGSSGNTIYF. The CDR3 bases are TGCGCCAGCAGCGAGACAGGTTCCTCCGGAAACACCATATATTTT.

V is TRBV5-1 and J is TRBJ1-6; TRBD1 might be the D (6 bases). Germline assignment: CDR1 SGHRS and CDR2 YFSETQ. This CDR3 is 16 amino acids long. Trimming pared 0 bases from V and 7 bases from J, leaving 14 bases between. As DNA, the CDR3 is TGCGCCAGCAGCTTGGATCCAGGGGTGTTCAATTCACCCCTCCACTTT. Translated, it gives CASSLDPGVFNSPLHF.

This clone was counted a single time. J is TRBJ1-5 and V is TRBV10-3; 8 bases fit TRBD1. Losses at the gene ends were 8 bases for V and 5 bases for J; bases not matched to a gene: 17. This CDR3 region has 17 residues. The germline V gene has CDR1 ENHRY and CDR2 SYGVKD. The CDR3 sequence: CAIPDRANIHMDQPQHF. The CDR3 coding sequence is TGTGCCATCCCGGACAGGGCAAATATTCATATGGATCAGCCCCAGCATTTT.

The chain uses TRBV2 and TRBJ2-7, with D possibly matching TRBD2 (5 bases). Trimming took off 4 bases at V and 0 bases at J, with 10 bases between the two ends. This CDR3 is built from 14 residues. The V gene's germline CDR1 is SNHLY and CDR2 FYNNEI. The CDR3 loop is CASSGVRGSYEQYF. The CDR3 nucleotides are TGTGCCAGCAGTGGAGTTCGGGGCTCCTACGAGCAGTACTTC.

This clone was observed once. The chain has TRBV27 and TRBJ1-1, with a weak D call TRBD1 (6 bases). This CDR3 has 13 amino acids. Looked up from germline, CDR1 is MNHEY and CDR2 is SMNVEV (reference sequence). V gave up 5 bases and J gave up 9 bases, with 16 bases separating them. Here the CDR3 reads CASSQQTGYQAFF. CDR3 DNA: TGTGCCAGCAGTCAGCAAACAGGGTACCAAGCTTTCTTT.

CDR3 sequence: CASSLATGYEQYF. The CDR3 nucleotides are TGTGCCAGCAGCTTAGCCACGGGCTACGAGCAGTACTTC. The chain recombines TRBV7-2 with TRBJ2-7, with D uncertain. Germline V gene data show CDR1 as SGHTA and CDR2 as FQGNSA. V dropped 0 bases and J dropped 3 bases, with 6 bases sitting between them. The CDR3 contains 13 residues.

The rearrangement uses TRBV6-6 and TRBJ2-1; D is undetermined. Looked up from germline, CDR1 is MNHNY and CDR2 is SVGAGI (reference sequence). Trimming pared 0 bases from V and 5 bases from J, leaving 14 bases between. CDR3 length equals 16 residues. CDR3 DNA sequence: TGTGCCAGCAGTTACTCTTTCGCGAGGCATGACAATGAGCAGTTCTTC. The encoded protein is CASSYSFARHDNEQFF.

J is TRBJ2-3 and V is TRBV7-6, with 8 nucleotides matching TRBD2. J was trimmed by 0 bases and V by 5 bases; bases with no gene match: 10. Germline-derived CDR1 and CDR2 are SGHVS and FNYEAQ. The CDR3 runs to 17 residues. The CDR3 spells CASSQREAGGSTDTQYF. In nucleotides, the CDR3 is TGTGCCAGCAGCCAACGGGAGGCGGGGGGAAGCACAGATACGCAGTATTTT.

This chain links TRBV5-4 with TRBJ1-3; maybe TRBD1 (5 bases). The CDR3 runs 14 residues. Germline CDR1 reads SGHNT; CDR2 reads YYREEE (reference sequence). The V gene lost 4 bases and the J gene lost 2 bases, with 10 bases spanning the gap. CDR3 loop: CASSPGDPGNTIYF. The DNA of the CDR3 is TGTGCCAGCAGCCCGGGGGATCCTGGAAACACCATATATTTT.

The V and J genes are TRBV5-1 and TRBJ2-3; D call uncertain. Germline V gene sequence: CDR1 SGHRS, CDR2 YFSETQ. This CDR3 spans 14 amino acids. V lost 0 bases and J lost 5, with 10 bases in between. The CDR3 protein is CASSLVAAIDTQYF. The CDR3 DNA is TGCGCCAGCAGCTTGGTGGCAGCGATAGATACGCAGTATTTT.

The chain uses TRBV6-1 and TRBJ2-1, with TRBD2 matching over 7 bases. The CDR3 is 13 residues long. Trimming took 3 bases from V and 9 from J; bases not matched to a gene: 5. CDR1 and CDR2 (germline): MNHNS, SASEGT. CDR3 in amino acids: CASSETPSGEQFF. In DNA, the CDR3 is TGTGCCAGCAGTGAGACCCCTAGCGGTGAGCAGTTCTTC.

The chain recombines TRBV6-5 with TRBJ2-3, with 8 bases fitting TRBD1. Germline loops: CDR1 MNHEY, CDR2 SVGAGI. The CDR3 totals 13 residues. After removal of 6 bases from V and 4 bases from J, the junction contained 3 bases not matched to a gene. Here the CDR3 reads CASRAGGADTQYF. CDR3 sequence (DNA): TGTGCCAGCAGGGCAGGGGGCGCAGATACGCAGTATTTT.

The CDR3, as DNA: TGTGCCAGCAGCTTAACTCGCACGATAGGGGATGAGCAGTTCTTC. Encoded protein: CASSLTRTIGDEQFF. V usage is TRBV7-8 and J usage is TRBJ2-1; TRBD1 is a possible D gene (5 bases). Germline V gene data show CDR1 as SGHVS and CDR2 as FQNEAQ. Between the trimmed V and J ends, which lost 2 bases and 8 bases, there was a span of 16 bases. This CDR3 has 15 amino acids.

Here the CDR3 DNA reads TGTGCGAGTGGGCTAGCGGCCTCCTACGAGCAGTACTTC. Translating gives CASGLAASYEQYF. The chain couples TRBV28 to TRBJ2-7, with 7 bases matching TRBD2. The CDR3 loop spans 13 amino acids. Per the germline V gene, CDR1 is MDHEN and CDR2 is SYDVKM.

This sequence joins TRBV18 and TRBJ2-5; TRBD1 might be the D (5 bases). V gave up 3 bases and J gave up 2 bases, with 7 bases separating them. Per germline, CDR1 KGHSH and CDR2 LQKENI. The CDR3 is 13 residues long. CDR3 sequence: CASSPTEQETQYF. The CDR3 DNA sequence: TGTGCCAGCTCACCGACAGAACAAGAGACCCAGTACTTC.

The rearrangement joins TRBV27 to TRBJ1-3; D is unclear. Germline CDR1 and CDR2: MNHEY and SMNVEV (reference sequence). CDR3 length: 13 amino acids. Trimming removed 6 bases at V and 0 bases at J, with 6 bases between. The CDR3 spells CASSRNSGNTIYF. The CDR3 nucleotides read TGTGCCAGCAGCCGTAACTCTGGAAACACCATATATTTT.